These 5 T cell receptor beta chains were all obtained from the same sample, sequenced in a study of T cell repertoires and HLA-DP antigens. Libraries were prepared by immunoSEQ multiplex PCR; TCRdb keeps only in-frame clonotypes and omits some of them. This sample has more than 90,000 clones, with around 92% found just once. Their antigens are not known. Material: CD4+ T cells from PBMCs. The receptor source for this set is a woman aged 18-35 years in good health and CMV-seronegative.

The V and J genes are TRBV5-5 and TRBJ2-3; tentatively, D is TRBD1 or TRBD2 (5 bases each). CDR1 and CDR2 from the germline V gene are SGHKS and YYEKEE (reference sequence). V was shortened by 2 bases and J by 3 bases, with 13 bases between the two germline ends. CDR3 size: 15 residues. This CDR3 reads CASSFEGKLTDTQYF. The CDR3 nucleotides are TGTGCCAGCAGCTTTGAGGGGAAGTTGACAGATACGCAGTATTTT.

The CDR3 here is CASSLGTRGLTGGYTF. The CDR3 coding sequence is TGTGCCAGCAGCTTGGGTACCAGGGGCCTAACGGGGGGCTACACCTTC. The J gene is TRBJ1-2, the V gene TRBV5-4, with D perhaps TRBD1 (6 bases). The ends were cut back, 0 bases at V and 8 bases at J, with 20 bases in the middle. The CDR3 extends over 16 amino acids. CDR1 and CDR2 (germline): SGHNT, YYREEE (reference sequence).

The chain joins TRBV11-2 to TRBJ2-7, with D unresolved. This CDR3 region has 12 residues. Germline V gene data show CDR1 as SGHAT and CDR2 as FQNNGV. V was trimmed by 2 bases and J by 2 bases, leaving 4 bases between them. CDR3 amino acids: CASSLNPYEQYF. CDR3 sequence (DNA): TGTGCCAGCAGCTTAAATCCCTACGAGCAGTACTTC.

The chain links TRBV14 to TRBJ2-3; the D gene is possibly TRBD1 (7 bases). This CDR3 is 21 amino acids long. Looked up from germline, CDR1 is SGHDN and CDR2 is FVKESK. Trimming cost V 1 base and J 3 bases, with 29 bases left between them. The CDR3 sequence is CASSQGPRLGLRRGATDTQYF. CDR3 nucleotides: TGTGCCAGCAGCCAAGGACCTCGATTGGGGCTTCGCAGGGGGGCTACAGATACGCAGTATTTT.

The gene calls are TRBV29-1 and TRBJ2-1; tentatively, D is TRBD1 or TRBD2 (5 bases each). V gave up 8 bases and J gave up 0 bases, with 17 bases separating them. This CDR3 comprises 15 residues. The germline CDR1 and CDR2 sequences are SQVTM and ANQGSEA. CDR3 bases: TGCAGCACAATGGGGGAGATCGCCTCCTACAATGAGCAGTTCTTC. Translation: CSTMGEIASYNEQFF.